A single sample is the source of the 26 T cell receptor beta chains below, sequenced in a study of cytomegalovirus exposure and HLA in healthy donors. PCR amplification relied on 60 Vbeta primers (plus 13 Jbeta primers). Sequencing used immunoSEQ multiplex PCR; TCRdb keeps in-frame clones, though not all of them. The sample records approximately 150,000 clones, roughly 80% being singletons. Sequences were obtained from PBMCs. These receptors were obtained from a man aged 25-40 years in good health and CMV-seropositive.

The chain couples TRBV5-7 to TRBJ1-4, with D tentatively TRBD1 (5 bases). TRBV5-7 is known as an ORF, though its function is uncertain. The CDR3 contains 18 residues. The ends were cut back, 4 bases at V and 2 bases at J, with 21 bases in the middle. CDR3 sequence: CASSPGTEGPPTNEKLFF. The CDR3 region has the DNA TGTGCCAGCAGCCCAGGGACGGAGGGTCCCCCCACTAATGAAAAACTGTTTTTT.

The chain employs TRBV7-6 and TRBJ2-5; possible D gene TRBD2, 6 bases. The CDR3 has 13 amino acids. Germline V gene data show CDR1 as SGHVS and CDR2 as FNYEAQ. Trimming stripped 5 bases from V and 5 bases from J, with 12 bases between. The CDR3 DNA is TGTGCCAGCAGCGTCGGGACTGTGGAGACCCAGTACTTC. Translated, it gives CASSVGTVETQYF. The entire variable domain, with the rest obtained from reference TRBV7-6 and TRBJ2-5, is as follows: GAGVSQSPRYKVTKRGQDVALRCDPISGHVSLYWYRQALGQGPEFLTYFNYEAQQDKSGLPNDRFSAERPEGSISTLTIQRTEQRDSAMYRCASSVGTVETQYFGPGTRLLVL.

CDR3: CASSLAGGAYNEQFF. DNA for the CDR3: TGCGCCAGCAGCTTGGCGGGGGGGGCCTACAATGAGCAGTTCTTC. The V gene is TRBV5-1, the J gene TRBJ2-1, with 8 nucleotides matching TRBD2. The germline V gene has CDR1 SGHRS and CDR2 YFSETQ. V shed 0 bases and J 2 bases; nucleotides not matched to a gene: 1. The CDR3 loop spans 15 amino acids.

The chain has TRBV13 and TRBJ1-2, with 11 bases fitting TRBD1. The CDR3 spans 15 residues. Germline V gene lookup returns CDR1 PRHDT and CDR2 FYEKMQ (reference sequence). V was clipped by 5 bases and J by 3 bases; unmatched bases: 5. For the CDR3, the DNA is TGTGCCAGCAGCGCGGGACAGGGGGTCGACTATGGCTACACCTTC. It codes for CASSAGQGVDYGYTF. Variable domain in full (rest from reference TRBV13 and TRBJ1-2): AAGVIQSPRHLIKEKRETATLKCYPIPRHDTVYWYQQGPGQDPQFLISFYEKMQSDKGSIPDRFSAQQFSDYHSELNMSSLELGDSALYFCASSAGQGVDYGYTFGSGTRLTVV.

This chain connects TRBV18 to TRBJ2-2; 7 bases are a match to TRBD1. Germline loops: CDR1 KGHSH, CDR2 LQKENI. Unmatched junction bases numbered 5, after V lost 4 bases and J lost 3 bases. The CDR3 runs 15 residues. The CDR3 coding sequence is TGTGCCAGCTCACGACGAGGGGGCGACACCGGGGAGCTGTTTTTT. Its protein product is CASSRRGGDTGELFF.

The rearrangement joins TRBV10-1 to TRBJ1-3; TRBD1 matches 9 bases. The germline V gene has CDR1 WNHNN and CDR2 SYGVQD (reference sequence). The CDR3 covers 18 residues. The V segment lost 0 bases and the J segment 7 bases; nucleotides outside the gene matches: 13. CDR3 DNA sequence: TGCGCCAGCAGTGAGTCGTACCGGGACAGGGACCCTTGGAACACCATATATTTT. Its translation is CASSESYRDRDPWNTIYF.

This chain uses TRBV9 with TRBJ2-1; maybe TRBD2 (5 bases). There are 14 residues in the CDR3. Trimming stripped 1 base from V and 0 bases from J, with 5 bases between. The germline CDR1 and CDR2 sequences are SGDLS and YYNGEE. The CDR3 nucleotides are TGTGCCAGCAGCGTAACTAGCTCCTACAATGAGCAGTTCTTC. Residues: CASSVTSSYNEQFF.

CDR3 nucleotide sequence: TGTGCCAGCAGCCTTACGACGGACTGGTCAGGAAACACCATATATTTT. As protein: CASSLTTDWSGNTIYF. The chain couples TRBV14 to TRBJ1-3; D not certain. Germline V gene data show CDR1 as SGHDN and CDR2 as FVKESK. With 4 bases removed from V and 4 bases from J, the gap between germline ends came to 17 bases. The CDR3 totals 16 residues. The full variable domain, its missing parts supplied by reference TRBV14 and TRBJ1-3, is EAGVTQFPSHSVIEKGQTVTLRCDPISGHDNLYWYRRVMGKEIKFLLHFVKESKQDESGMPNNRFLAERTGGTYSTLKVQPAELEDSGVYFCASSLTTDWSGNTIYFGEGSWLTVV.

This clone turned up a few times. V is TRBV6-5 and J is TRBJ2-1; D is uncertain. Germline V CDR1 and CDR2: MNHEY, SVGAGI. The CDR3 spans 15 residues. The V end lost 5 bases, the J end lost 0 bases, and 11 bases lay between the germline ends. CDR3: CASSPDRSSYNEQFF. In DNA form, the CDR3 reads TGTGCCAGCAGTCCTGACCGGAGCTCCTACAATGAGCAGTTCTTC.

The chain couples TRBV15 to TRBJ2-2; 7 positions match TRBD2. Unmatched junction bases numbered 11, after V lost 0 bases and J lost 1 base. The CDR3 covers 19 residues. Germline assignment: CDR1 LNHNV and CDR2 YYDKDF (reference sequence). The CDR3 DNA follows: TGTGCCACCAGCAGAGATCTAACTAGCGCGATACAGAACACCGGGGAGCTGTTTTTT. Its protein is CATSRDLTSAIQNTGELFF. The complete variable domain, with remaining parts taken from reference TRBV15 and TRBJ2-2, reads DAMVIQNPRYQVTQFGKPVTLSCSQTLNHNVMYWYQQKSSQAPKLLFHYYDKDFNNEADTPDNFQSRRPNTSFCFLDIRSPGLGDTAMYLCATSRDLTSAIQNTGELFFGEGSRLTVL.

The chain combines TRBV12-2 with TRBJ2-7; TRBD1, the table's D call, was not compared with the DNA. TRBV12-2 is recorded as a pseudogene. This CDR3 is 15 amino acids long. The CDR3 loop is CASRFSPGAAYEQYF. For the CDR3, the DNA is TGTGCAAGTCGCTTTTCCCCAGGGGCCGCCTACGAGCAGTACTTC.

The chain combines TRBV16 with TRBJ2-1; 7 bases match TRBD2. Germline-derived CDR1 and CDR2 are KGHSY and FQNENV. This CDR3 has 17 residues. The trim removed 4 bases at V and 0 bases at J, leaving 9 bases unmatched. The CDR3 sequence is CASSRGDYRSSYNEQFF. The CDR3 nucleotides are TGTGCCAGCAGCCGGGGGGACTACCGTAGCTCCTACAATGAGCAGTTCTTC. Looking up the rest from reference TRBV16 and TRBJ2-1 gives the full variable domain: GEEVAQTPKHLVRGEGQKAKLYCAPIKGHSYVFWYQQVLKNEFKFLISFQNENVFDETGMPKERFSAKCLPNSPCSLEIQATKLEDSAVYFCASSRGDYRSSYNEQFFGPGTRLTVL.

The J gene is TRBJ1-5, the V gene TRBV6-1, with a possible D match to TRBD1 (5 bases). Germline lookup yields CDR1 MNHNS and CDR2 SASEGT. CDR3 length: 15 residues. V was shortened by 4 bases and J by 3 bases, with 13 bases between the two germline ends. CDR3 DNA: TGTGCCAGCAGTGTCCGGAGGGGTGACAATCAGCCCCAGCATTTT. Encoded protein: CASSVRRGDNQPQHF.

This clone was detected a few times. This chain connects TRBV2 to TRBJ1-4; possible D gene TRBD1, 5 bases. CDR1 and CDR2 from the germline V gene are SNHLY and FYNNEI. Trimming removed 7 bases at V and 6 bases at J, with 18 bases between. CDR3 size: 15 residues. DNA for the CDR3: TGTGCCAGCACTCCATCATGGGGCGGATATGAAAAACTGTTTTTT. It yields the protein CASTPSWGGYEKLFF.

As to this clone: At one of its ends the junction is not consistent with the germline gene, which may arise from a read error. J is TRBJ2-2 and V is TRBV27, with D perhaps TRBD1 (5 bases). CDR1 and CDR2 (germline): MNHEY, SMNVEV (reference sequence). The CDR3 covers 17 residues. The CDR3 coding sequence is TGTGCCAGCAGTCCCCTTTTTGGCAGGGCGAACACCGGAGAGCTGTTTTTT. Its translation is CASSPLFGRANTGELFF.

The chain joins TRBV11-2 to TRBJ2-3; D perhaps matches TRBD1 (5 bases). The CDR3 contains 15 residues. Trimming shortened V by 1 base and J by 5 bases, and 13 bases separated the two germline ends. CDR1 and CDR2 (germline): SGHAT, FQNNGV. The CDR3 region is CASSLVRALGDTQYF. For the CDR3, the DNA is TGTGCCAGCAGCTTAGTCAGGGCGCTAGGAGATACGCAGTATTTT.

The count of this clone is one. The CDR3 sequence: CASSPSEAGGMYEQYF. The CDR3 region has the DNA TGTGCCAGCTCACCTTCTGAGGCAGGGGGCATGTACGAGCAGTACTTC. This rearrangement joins TRBV18 to TRBJ2-7, with 8 bases aligning to TRBD1. V was clipped by 3 bases and J by 4 bases; unmatched bases: 11. CDR1 is KGHSH and CDR2 is LQKENI in the germline V gene. The CDR3 sequence is 16 residues long.

The rearrangement links TRBV11-2 to TRBJ2-7; D is uncertain. The CDR3 is 14 amino acids. Trimming cost V 1 base and J 2 bases, with 9 bases left between them. Germline CDR1 is SGHAT and CDR2 is FQNNGV. The CDR3 here is CASSLVKSPYEQYF. In DNA, the CDR3 is TGTGCCAGCAGCTTAGTCAAAAGCCCCTACGAGCAGTACTTC.

This CDR3 reads CATSRGTGAYGYTF. The CDR3 DNA is TGTGCCACCTCCAGGGGGACAGGGGCCTATGGCTACACCTTC. This sequence joins TRBV21-1 and TRBJ1-2; the D call TRBD1 from the table was never checked on the DNA. TRBV21-1 is a pseudogene. CDR3 size: 14 residues.

The V call is TRBV11-2, the J call TRBJ2-1; D is possibly TRBD1 (6 bases). The germline V gene has CDR1 SGHAT and CDR2 FQNNGV. The CDR3 totals 13 residues. V lost 2 bases to trimming and J lost 8 bases, with 10 bases between them. The CDR3 region is CASSLIQGYEQFF. The CDR3 DNA reads TGTGCCAGCAGCTTAATACAGGGCTATGAGCAGTTCTTC.

The chain combines TRBV15 with TRBJ2-3, with 9 nucleotides matching TRBD2. V gave up 1 base and J gave up 2 bases; unmatched junction bases: 10. This CDR3 spans 18 amino acids. Germline V CDR1 and CDR2: LNHNV, YYDKDF (reference sequence). The CDR3 sequence is CATSRVRGRGGATDTQYF. For the CDR3, the DNA is TGTGCCACCAGCAGAGTTCGCGGGAGGGGGGGGGCCACAGATACGCAGTATTTT.

The chain carries TRBV27 and TRBJ2-1, with TRBD2 identical over 7 bases. The CDR3 length is 16 residues. Per the germline V gene, CDR1 is MNHEY and CDR2 is SMNVEV (reference sequence). Germline trimming cut 2 bases from V and 5 bases from J; bases unmatched to any gene: 9. The CDR3 coding sequence is TGTGCCAGCAGTTTACGGAAGAGGGAGGGCGACAATGAGCAGTTCTTC. Amino acids: CASSLRKREGDNEQFF.

This clone has a single count. The genes are TRBV30 and TRBJ1-2, with D possibly being TRBD1 (5 bases). This CDR3 is 14 amino acids long. From germline, CDR1 is GTSNPN and CDR2 SVGIG (reference sequence). Trimming cost V 1 base and J 4 bases, with 13 bases left between them. This CDR3 reads CAWSGGRRAYGYTF. In DNA form, the CDR3 reads TGTGCCTGGAGTGGGGGCAGGAGGGCCTATGGCTACACCTTC.

This chain uses TRBV19 with TRBJ2-5, with D possibly matching TRBD1 (6 bases). Germline V CDR1 and CDR2: LNHDA, SQIVND (reference sequence). This CDR3 contains 15 residues. V lost 4 bases and J lost 1, with 13 bases in between. The CDR3 reads CASSTSTGTQETQYF. CDR3 nucleotide sequence: TGTGCCAGTAGTACCTCGACAGGCACCCAAGAGACCCAGTACTTC.

The V gene is TRBV6-5, the J gene TRBJ1-1; 8 nucleotides agree with TRBD1. CDR1 and CDR2 from the germline V gene are MNHEY and SVGAGI. V shed 5 bases and J 7 bases; nucleotides not matched to a gene: 9. The length of the CDR3 is 14 residues. CDR3 sequence reads: CASSTPTGVGEAFF. The CDR3 DNA sequence: TGTGCCAGCAGTACCCCGACAGGGGTCGGTGAAGCTTTCTTT.

This clone was picked up one time. Here the CDR3 DNA reads TGCGCCAGCAGCTTGACTCGGGAGACCCAGTACTTC. This gives the protein CASSLTRETQYF. The chain combines TRBV5-1 with TRBJ2-5, with no clear D. The ends were cut back, 1 base at V and 5 bases at J, with 6 bases in the middle. The germline V gene has CDR1 SGHRS and CDR2 YFSETQ. The CDR3 totals 12 residues. The full variable domain, in which reference TRBV5-1 and TRBJ2-5 provide the parts outside the CDR3, is KAGVTQTPRYLIKTRGQQVTLSCSPISGHRSVSWYQQTPGQGLQFLFEYFSETQRNKGNFPGRFSGRQFSNSRSEMNVSTLELGDSALYLCASSLTRETQYFGPGTRLLVL.